One sample yielded the 19 T cell receptor beta chains listed below, sequenced in a study of blood T cell repertoires in COVID-19. Libraries were prepared by immunoSEQ multiplex PCR; TCRdb keeps only in-frame clonotypes and omits some of them. The sample has a few hundred thousand clones; roughly 88% are singletons. Specimen: peripheral blood. These receptors all stem from a woman aged 25 to 45 with COVID-19, enrolled during active disease.

In its sample, this clone was seen once. The chain is built from TRBV19 and TRBJ1-5; D perhaps matches TRBD1 (6 bases). The length of the CDR3 is 13 residues. The V end lost 10 bases, the J end lost 6 bases, and 16 bases lay between the germline ends. Per the germline V gene, CDR1 is LNHDA and CDR2 is SQIVND (reference sequence). CDR3 sequence (DNA): TGTGCCACTACCGGGACAAAGGGTCAGCCCCAGCATTTT. Its protein product is CATTGTKGQPQHF.

The chain links TRBV9 to TRBJ1-5; 8 bases align to TRBD1. The V gene's germline CDR1 is SGDLS and CDR2 YYNGEE. The J segment lost 3 bases and the V segment lost 2 bases, leaving 4 bases of the junction unmatched. There are 15 residues in the CDR3. CDR3 sequence: CASSVTGAPNQPQHF. CDR3 coding DNA: TGTGCCAGCAGCGTGACAGGGGCCCCCAATCAGCCCCAGCATTTT.

The CDR3 protein is CASSPSTSGGAKTQYF. CDR3 sequence (DNA): TGTGCCAGCAGCCCGTCGACTAGCGGGGGGGCGAAGACCCAGTACTTC. The chain employs TRBV11-3 and TRBJ2-5; TRBD2 agrees at 14 bases. The CDR3 has 16 amino acids. Germline V lookup: CDR1 SGHNT, CDR2 YENEEA. After removal of 5 bases from V and 6 bases from J, the junction contained 8 bases not matched to a gene.

The chain is built from TRBV15 and TRBJ1-2, with D perhaps matching TRBD1 (6 bases). CDR3 size: 17 residues. Germline CDR1 reads LNHNV; CDR2 reads YYDKDF (reference sequence). V shed 4 bases and J shed 2 bases, with 20 bases lying between them. CDR3 amino acids: CATSTRPPQGGNYGYTF. The DNA of the CDR3 is TGTGCCACCAGCACCCGACCCCCACAGGGTGGGAACTATGGCTACACCTTC. Complete variable domain (other parts from reference TRBV15 and TRBJ1-2): DAMVIQNPRYQVTQFGKPVTLSCSQTLNHNVMYWYQQKSSQAPKLLFHYYDKDFNNEADTPDNFQSRRPNTSFCFLDIRSPGLGDTAMYLCATSTRPPQGGNYGYTFGSGTRLTVV.

The chain has TRBV3-1 (or the pseudogene TRBV3-2) and TRBJ2-2; 10 positions match TRBD2. The J segment lost 4 bases and the V segment lost 0 bases, leaving 5 bases of the junction unmatched. The germline CDR1 and CDR2 sequences are LGHDT and YNNKEL (reference sequence). This CDR3 spans 17 amino acids. The CDR3 sequence is CASSQEAGGPGTGELFF. CDR3 sequence (DNA): TGTGCCAGCAGCCAAGAAGCGGGGGGGCCGGGCACCGGGGAGCTGTTTTTT.

V is TRBV7-3 and J is TRBJ2-1; 7 bases agree with TRBD1. The germline gives CDR1 SGHTA, CDR2 FQGTGA. The CDR3 contains 16 residues. Germline trimming cut 6 bases from V and 6 bases from J; bases unmatched to any gene: 14. The CDR3 DNA sequence: TGTGCCAGCAGTCCAATGACAGGGAAGAAATCCAATGAGCAGTTCTTC. Translation: CASSPMTGKKSNEQFF.

V and J are TRBV21-1 and TRBJ2-7; the D call TRBD2 from the table was never checked on the DNA. TRBV21-1 is termed a pseudogene. The CDR3 length is 16 residues. The CDR3 loop reads CASSEIRLAATYEQYF. The DNA for the CDR3 is TGTGCCAGCAGCGAAATAAGACTAGCGGCAACCTACGAGCAGTACTTC.

The genes are TRBV6-1 and TRBJ1-2, with D hard to call. This CDR3 spans 16 amino acids. Trimming left V 1 base short and J 3 bases short, with 15 bases between. Germline V CDR1 and CDR2: MNHNS, SASEGT. The CDR3 coding sequence is TGTGCCAGCAGTGAAGTTTCGGCAGGATTAGACTATGGCTACACCTTC. It codes for CASSEVSAGLDYGYTF.

V and J are TRBV2 and TRBJ2-7; D might be TRBD1 (5 bases). Germline CDR1 reads SNHLY; CDR2 reads FYNNEI. The CDR3 sequence is 13 residues long. Trimming removed 7 bases at V and 2 bases at J, with 12 bases between. In DNA, the CDR3 is TGTGCCAGCACTTTGGACACAGCCTACGAGCAGTACGTC. This codes for CASTLDTAYEQYV.

This rearrangement joins TRBV11-2 to TRBJ1-4; 9 bases map to TRBD1. The CDR3 is 15 residues long. V was clipped by 4 bases and J by 8 bases; unmatched bases: 8. Germline loops: CDR1 SGHAT, CDR2 FQNNGV. The CDR3 DNA reads as TGTGCCAGCAGCTCCCCGGGACAGGGAAGCGAAAAACTGTTTTTT. Protein product: CASSSPGQGSEKLFF.

This chain links TRBV9 with TRBJ1-6; possibly TRBD1 for D (6 bases). V was trimmed by 3 bases and J by 8 bases, leaving 12 bases between them. The CDR3 loop spans 14 amino acids. The germline CDR1 and CDR2 sequences are SGDLS and YYNGEE. In DNA form, the CDR3 reads TGTGCCAGCAGCGAACAGGGTGGTGATTCACCCCTCCACTTT. It is translated as CASSEQGGDSPLHF.

The rearrangement links TRBV28 to TRBJ1-5; no definite D call. The V end was cut by 2 bases, the J end by 6 bases, with 11 bases between. The CDR3 is 14 residues long. Germline values: CDR1 MDHEN, CDR2 SYDVKM. CDR3 DNA sequence: TGTGCCAGCAGTTTACACCCCCGGAGTCAGCCCCAGCATTTT. Amino acids: CASSLHPRSQPQHF.

The gene calls are TRBV7-8 and TRBJ2-1, with D maybe TRBD2 (7 bases). V was clipped by 5 bases and J by 8 bases, with 25 bases between them. This CDR3 is 17 amino acids long. Per germline, CDR1 SGHVS and CDR2 FQNEAQ. The CDR3 loop reads CASSSLKTTSKGDEQFF. CDR3 coding DNA: TGTGCCAGCAGCAGTTTAAAGACGACTAGCAAGGGGGATGAGCAGTTCTTC.

The chain recombines TRBV6-6 with TRBJ1-3; maybe TRBD1 (6 bases). Trimming removed 5 bases at V and 2 bases at J, with 22 bases between. This CDR3 has 18 amino acids. The germline V gene has CDR1 MNHNY and CDR2 SVGAGI (reference sequence). CDR3 bases: TGTGCCAGCAGTCCTTATCTTTCGACAGGATCAACTGGAAACACCATATATTTT. The encoded protein is CASSPYLSTGSTGNTIYF.

The CDR3 nucleotides read TGTGCCACCAGCAGAGATACGGACAGAAACTATGGCTACACCTTC. This sequence encodes CATSRDTDRNYGYTF. The chain joins TRBV15 to TRBJ1-2; TRBD1 is a possible D gene (6 bases). CDR1 is LNHNV and CDR2 is YYDKDF in the germline V gene (reference sequence). V lost 0 bases and J 2 bases, leaving 10 bases between the germline ends. The CDR3 runs to 15 residues.

This clone was counted once. This chain joins TRBV6-5 and TRBJ1-5, with a weak D call TRBD1 (6 bases). Looked up from germline, CDR1 is MNHEY and CDR2 is SVGAGI. The CDR3 has 15 amino acids. V lost 0 bases to trimming and J lost 5 bases, with 11 bases between them. In DNA form, the CDR3 reads TGTGCCAGCAGTTACTCGAGTCAGGGGCATCAGCCCCAGCATTTT. As protein: CASSYSSQGHQPQHF.

This chain joins TRBV6-5 and TRBJ1-6, with D possibly matching TRBD1 (5 bases). The CDR3 extends over 14 amino acids. Germline CDR1 MNHEY, CDR2 SVGAGI. V lost 6 bases and J 6 bases, leaving 12 bases between the germline ends. The CDR3 here is CASSRGLTNSPLHF. CDR3 nucleotides: TGTGCCAGCAGCCGGGGACTGACTAATTCACCCCTCCACTTT.

The gene calls are TRBV6-5 and TRBJ2-7, with D perhaps matching TRBD2 (6 bases). There are 13 residues in the CDR3. Germline-derived CDR1 and CDR2 are MNHEY and SVGAGI. V lost 3 bases and J lost 2, with 8 bases in between. The CDR3 here is CASSYSSAYEQYV. Written as DNA, the CDR3 is TGTGCCAGCAGTTATTCTAGCGCCTACGAGCAGTACGTC.

This clone came up a few times. The chain has TRBV3-1 (or the pseudogene TRBV3-2) and TRBJ1-1; 10 bases are shared with TRBD1. V lost 4 bases, J lost 7 bases, and 6 bases stayed unmatched. The CDR3 is 14 residues long. Germline lookup yields CDR1 LGHDT and CDR2 YNNKEL (reference sequence). CDR3 bases: TGTGCCAGCAGCCCTAGGACAGGGGGGGTTGAAGCTTTCTTT. Its protein is CASSPRTGGVEAFF.